This is a list of T cell receptor beta chains from one sample in a study of OX40 agonist ivuxolimab in advanced cancers. The table came from immunoSEQ multiplex PCR; TCRdb's copy has only in-frame clones and leaves some out. Of tens of thousands of clones in the sample, roughly 84% were seen once. The sample here was CD4+ or CD8+ T cells sorted from blood, taken in a trial of the OX40 agonist ivuxolimab. The receptors shown here come from an adult with an advanced solid tumor such as melanoma, head and neck, liver or kidney cancer. Both conserved end residues are part of each CDR3. A D gene is named only where the DNA matches it firmly. A clone size is listed for some rows: how often the clone was seen (once, few, many), or a class if it is expanded.

v_gene	j_gene	abundance	d_gene	CDR3aa	CDR3nt
TRBV1	TRBJ2-7	-	-	CTSSPPRDTPYEQYF	TGCACCAGCAGCCCGCCTAGGGACACCCCCTACGAGCAGTACTTC
TRBV5-4	TRBJ1-6	few	-	CASSTGHDSPLHF	TGTGCCAGCAGCACGGGCCACGATTCACCCCTCCACTTT
TRBV6-1	TRBJ2-6	-	TRBD2	CASSTSGTGANVLTF	TGTGCCAGCAGTACTAGCGGGACCGGGGCCAACGTCCTGACTTTC
TRBV5-1	TRBJ2-1	-	TRBD1	CASRRGQGTSNEQFF	TGCGCCAGCAGGAGGGGACAGGGGACCTCCAATGAGCAGTTCTTC
TRBV12-5	TRBJ2-7	-	TRBD1	CASGLAGTGHNYEQYF	TGTGCTAGTGGTTTGGCAGGGACAGGACATAACTACGAGCAGTACTTC
TRBV29-1	TRBJ2-7	-	-	CSASDANSYEQYF	TGCAGCGCCTCGGACGCGAACTCCTACGAGCAGTACTTC
TRBV10-3	TRBJ2-5	-	-	CAISRDYQETQYF	TGTGCCATCAGTAGGGATTACCAAGAGACCCAGTACTTC
TRBV6-1	TRBJ1-4	-	TRBD1	CASSGGRQGGWSFSEKLFF	TGTGCCAGCAGTGGGGGGAGGCAGGGGGGATGGAGTTTCTCTGAAAAACTGTTTTTT
TRBV7-2	TRBJ2-7	-	-	CASSLAEVTGEQYF	TGTGCCAGCAGCTTAGCGGAGGTCACCGGCGAGCAGTACTTC
TRBV5-1	TRBJ2-7	-	TRBD1	CASSSIQGVWNYEQYF	TGCGCCAGCAGCTCCATCCAGGGGGTGTGGAACTACGAGCAGTACTTC
TRBV5-1	TRBJ2-5	-	-	CASSQGRGQETQYF	TGCGCCAGCAGCCAGGGACGGGGCCAAGAGACCCAGTACTTC
TRBV7-9	TRBJ2-7	-	-	CASRSDRRAYEQYF	TGTGCCAGCAGATCAGACAGGAGGGCCTACGAGCAGTACTTC
TRBV5-1	TRBJ2-1	-	TRBD2	CASKGRDGSYNEQFF	TGCGCCAGCAAGGGGAGGGACGGCTCCTACAATGAGCAGTTCTTC
TRBV27	TRBJ2-7	few	-	CASSSPGVRIYEQYF	TGTGCCAGCAGTTCCCCAGGGGTTAGGATCTACGAGCAGTACTTC
TRBV7-7	TRBJ2-1	once	TRBD2	CASSPGTSYQNEQFF	TGTGCCAGCAGCCCTGGGACTAGCTACCAGAATGAGCAGTTCTTC
TRBV9	TRBJ1-6	-	-	CASSPGTATYNSPLHF	TGTGCCAGCAGCCCCGGGACGGCAACCTATAATTCACCCCTCCACTTT
TRBV2	TRBJ1-1	-	TRBD1	CASSRGQYTEAFF	TGTGCCAGCAGTAGGGGACAGTACACTGAAGCTTTCTTT
TRBV7-2	TRBJ1-5	-	-	CASSLAHGYNQPQHF	TGTGCCAGCAGCTTAGCGCACGGATACAATCAGCCCCAGCATTTT
TRBV7-8	TRBJ2-3	once	TRBD2	CASTAARGTDTQYF	TGTGCCAGCACCGCGGCGCGGGGGACAGATACGCAGTATTTT
TRBV30	TRBJ1-1	-	-	CAWSGSLWTEAFF	TGTGCCTGGAGTGGGTCCCTCTGGACTGAAGCTTTCTTT
TRBV6-5	TRBJ2-7	-	TRBD2	CASSYAGLAGAYEQYF	TGTGCCAGCAGTTACGCGGGACTAGCGGGAGCATACGAGCAGTACTTC
TRBV2	TRBJ1-2	-	-	CASSLQGTNGYTF	TGTGCCAGCAGTCTACAGGGAACTAATGGCTACACCTTC
TRBV29-1	TRBJ1-1	few	-	CSVGRVNTEAFF	TGCAGCGTGGGACGGGTGAACACTGAAGCTTTCTTT
TRBV7-9	TRBJ1-1	-	TRBD1	CASSTPRGQGVNTEAFF	TGTGCCAGCAGCACCCCAAGGGGGCAGGGGGTGAACACTGAAGCTTTCTTT
TRBV5-4	TRBJ2-2	-	-	CASTPSGGTTNTGELFF	TGTGCCAGCACCCCTTCTGGAGGGACAACGAACACCGGGGAGCTGTTTTTT
TRBV19	TRBJ2-2	-	-	CASSIDRNTGELFF	TGTGCCAGTAGTATAGACAGAAACACCGGGGAGCTGTTTTTT
TRBV7-2	TRBJ1-5	-	-	CASSLDWAGSNQPQHF	TGTGCCAGCAGCTTAGATTGGGCAGGTAGCAATCAGCCCCAGCATTTT
TRBV18	TRBJ1-5	-	-	CASSPGFGENQPQHF	TGTGCCAGCTCACCTGGGTTTGGGGAGAATCAGCCCCAGCATTTT
TRBV6-5	TRBJ2-7	-	TRBD1	CASRITGGRYEQYF	TGTGCCAGCAGGATCACAGGGGGCCGATACGAGCAGTACTTC
TRBV7-3	TRBJ2-5	-	-	CASSPGTLKETQYF	TGTGCCAGCAGCCCGGGGACATTAAAGGAGACCCAGTACTTC
TRBV2	TRBJ1-3	few	TRBD1	CASRGTDRVGGNTIYF	TGTGCCAGCAGGGGAACCGACAGGGTTGGCGGAAACACCATATATTTT
TRBV9	TRBJ2-3	-	-	CASSVAGGANTDTQYF	TGTGCCAGCAGCGTAGCCGGGGGCGCGAACACAGATACGCAGTATTTT
TRBV29-1	TRBJ2-7	-	TRBD1	CSVGLGTGVRYEQYF	TGCAGCGTTGGTCTCGGGACAGGGGTTCGGTACGAGCAGTACTTC
TRBV12-5	TRBJ2-7	few	-	CASGLVEQVIREQYF	TGTGCTAGTGGTTTGGTAGAACAGGTGATACGCGAGCAGTACTTC
TRBV5-1	TRBJ2-3	few	TRBD1	CASSGGLNRGKGDTQYF	TGCGCCAGCAGCGGGGGTTTGAACAGGGGTAAAGGCGATACGCAGTATTTT
TRBV9	TRBJ2-3	-	-	CASSESGSTDTQYF	TGTGCCAGCAGCGAGAGCGGCAGCACAGATACGCAGTATTTT